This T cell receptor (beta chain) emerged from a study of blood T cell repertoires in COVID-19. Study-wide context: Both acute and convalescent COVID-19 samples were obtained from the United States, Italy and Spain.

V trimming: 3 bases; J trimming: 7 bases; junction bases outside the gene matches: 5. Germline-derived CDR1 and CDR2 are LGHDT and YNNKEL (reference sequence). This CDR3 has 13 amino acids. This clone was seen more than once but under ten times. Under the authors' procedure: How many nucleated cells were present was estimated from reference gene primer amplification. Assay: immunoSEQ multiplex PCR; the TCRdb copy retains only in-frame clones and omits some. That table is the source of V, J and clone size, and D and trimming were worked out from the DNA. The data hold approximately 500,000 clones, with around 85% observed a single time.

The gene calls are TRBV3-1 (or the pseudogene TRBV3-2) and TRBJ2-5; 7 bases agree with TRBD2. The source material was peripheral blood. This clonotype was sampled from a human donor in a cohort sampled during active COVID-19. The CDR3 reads CASSQEREATQYF. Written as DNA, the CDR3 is TGTGCCAGCAGCCAGGAGCGGGAAGCGACCCAGTACTTC.